This TCR beta chain was observed in a study of shared T cell receptors in the human thymus. Produced via immunoSEQ multiplex PCR; TCRdb's table is partial and in-frame only. The sample yields 700,000 to 750,000 clones, 80% to 90% seen once. In this sample, this clone turned up once. This CDR3 has 14 amino acids. Trimming stripped 5 bases from V and 10 bases from J, with 15 bases between. The germline gives CDR1 MGHRA, CDR2 YSYEKL. This sample was also put to use in a study of human thymus T cells. From that paper: Thymus pieces cut out during corrective heart surgery were the tissue that was used.

The sequence derives from a girl less than two years old with a congenital heart defect. The V gene is TRBV4-1, the J gene TRBJ1-6; D unresolved. Sequenced sample: thymocytes. CDR3 nucleotides: TGCGCCAGCAGCATAAAGGAGGTTGGGTCACCCCTCCACTTT. Translated, it gives CASSIKEVGSPLHF.